This T cell receptor beta chain is from a study of T cells in localized non-small cell lung cancer (dated by TCRdb to 2020 to 2021). About the investigation overall: Comparing tumors with uninvolved tumor-adjacent lungs, the study looked at the T cell repertoires of 200 to 250 patients with early-stage NSCLC. The cohort comprised approximately 240 treatment-naïve NSCLC patients with resected, localized lung tumors. The mean age of the NSCLC patients was approximately 71 years, with 130 or so men and 100 to 110 women.

On the study overall, not on this receptor specifically: Because the study design was exploratory, TCR variables were selected using unadjusted p-values without false-discovery rate correction. The highest T cell clonality was observed in uninvolved tumor-adjacent lung, where clonality exceeded that of tumor, suggesting that antigenic responses were more focused in uninvolved tumor-adjacent lung. A median of roughly 60 of the top 100 tumor clones were detected in paired uninvolved adjacent lung, and around 30 of these tumor clones were also found among the top 100 clones of the paired uninvolved adjacent lung. Longer overall survival was associated with higher T cell density in blood, whereas shorter survival was associated with higher clonality in adjacent lung. Because multi-region sequencing of the tumors was not done, intratumor heterogeneity could not be ruled out.

Details on this clone: Its antigen remains undetermined. No base quality information exists; no much larger clone differs at one position.

TCR beta CDR3 regions were sequenced from DNA using the immunoSEQ Assay. In the paper's pipeline: To compute T cell density, TCR beta template counts were normalized to usable DNA, which was estimated by amplifying housekeeping genes. Using the preseqR package, richness was estimated by extrapolating to 120,000 templates for tissue samples and 400,000 templates for PBMC samples. Clonality was calculated as one minus Pielou's evenness. To identify tissue-enriched TCRs, differential abundance testing was run on productive amino-acid clonotypes with a minimum total count of 5 and an alpha of 0.1. The Jaccard Index and the Morisita Overlap Index were used to quantify repertoire overlap between compartments. GLIPH grouped TCR beta CDR3s together with public tetramer-defined viral CDR3s, and a viral motif had to include at least three viral sequences and also show V-gene enrichment. Imported from immuneACCESS, the table was reduced by TCRdb to in-frame sequences with V and J called. These copies leave out some clones; in studies compared against another copy, an unresolved V gene accounts for under half, and the cause of the remainder is not known. The DNA gave D and trimming, while V, J and clone size come from that table. Within this sample are roughly 1,300 clones, with around 25% of them counted one time only. Together, the top ten hold roughly 10% of the sample.

Sequences ENHRY (CDR1) and SYGVKD (CDR2) are obtained from the germline V gene. The CDR3 sequence holds 17 residues, the cysteine and phenylalanine included. Only CDR3 DNA is held: 51 bases, read in frame from base 1. Unmatched junction bases come to 13, with V trimmed by 4 bases and J by 4 bases. Uninvolved adjacent lung was taken at least 2 cm from the tumor margin and confirmed free of atypia by two independent pathologists. At diagnosis, tumor, uninvolved tumor-adjacent lung and peripheral blood were collected and then preserved as a mix of FFPE and fresh-frozen material. The sequence links TRBV10-3 to TRBJ2-1; TRBD1 lines up with 7 middle nucleotides. This clonotype was obtained from a male donor older than 55 with stage I lung adenocarcinoma. Sequencing was performed on normal lung tissue next to the tumor, taken before any cancer treatment. The DNA is as follows: TGTGCCATCAGTGTGAAGGGGGCACGAGTGCAATACAATGAGCAGTTCTTC. This translates into CAISVKGARVQYNEQFF.